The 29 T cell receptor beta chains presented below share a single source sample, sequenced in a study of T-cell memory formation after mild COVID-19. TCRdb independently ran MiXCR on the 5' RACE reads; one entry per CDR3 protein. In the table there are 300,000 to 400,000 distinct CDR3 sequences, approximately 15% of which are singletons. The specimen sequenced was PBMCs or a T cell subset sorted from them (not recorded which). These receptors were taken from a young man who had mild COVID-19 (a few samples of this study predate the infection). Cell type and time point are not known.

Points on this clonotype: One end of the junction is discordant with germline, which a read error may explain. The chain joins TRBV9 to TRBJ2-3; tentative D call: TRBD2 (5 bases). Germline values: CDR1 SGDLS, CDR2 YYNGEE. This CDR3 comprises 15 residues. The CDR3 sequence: CARSVEGSNTDTQYF. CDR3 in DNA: TGTGCCAGAAGCGTAGAGGGCTCTAACACAGATACGCAGTATTTT.

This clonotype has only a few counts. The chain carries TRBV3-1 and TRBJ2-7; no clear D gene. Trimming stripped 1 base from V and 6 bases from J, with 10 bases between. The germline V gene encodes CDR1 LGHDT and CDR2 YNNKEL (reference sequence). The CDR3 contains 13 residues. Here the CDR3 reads CASSQGDRGEQYF. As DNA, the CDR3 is TGTGCCAGCAGCCAAGGTGATCGTGGCGAGCAGTACTTC.

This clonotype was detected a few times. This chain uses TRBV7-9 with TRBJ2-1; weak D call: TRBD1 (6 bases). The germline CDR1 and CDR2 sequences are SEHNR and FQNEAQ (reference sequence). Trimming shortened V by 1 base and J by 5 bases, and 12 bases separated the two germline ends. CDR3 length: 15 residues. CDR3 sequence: CASSLVQGTNNEQFF. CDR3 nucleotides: TGTGCCAGCAGCTTAGTCCAGGGGACCAACAATGAGCAGTTCTTC.

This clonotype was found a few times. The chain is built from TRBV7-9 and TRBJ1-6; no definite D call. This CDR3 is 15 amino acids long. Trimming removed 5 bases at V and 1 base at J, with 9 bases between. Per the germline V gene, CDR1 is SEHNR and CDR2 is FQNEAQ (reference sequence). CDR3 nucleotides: TGTGCCAGCAGCCCACCGGGTTCCTATAATTCACCCCTCCACTTT. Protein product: CASSPPGSYNSPLHF.

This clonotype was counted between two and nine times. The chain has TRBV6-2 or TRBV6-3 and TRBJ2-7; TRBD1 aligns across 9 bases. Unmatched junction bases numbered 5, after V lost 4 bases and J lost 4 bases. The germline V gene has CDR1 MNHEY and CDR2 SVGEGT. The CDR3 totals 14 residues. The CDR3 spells CASSLGQGHYEQYV. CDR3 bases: TGTGCCAGCAGTTTAGGACAGGGGCATTACGAGCAGTACGTC.

The DNA for the CDR3 is TGCGCCAGCAGCCGAGTAGGTTACGAGCAGTACTTC. Amino acid sequence: CASSRVGYEQYF. This rearrangement joins TRBV4-1 to TRBJ2-7; D ambiguous. Trimming cost V 4 bases and J 4 bases, with 8 bases left between them. The CDR3 covers 12 residues. From germline, CDR1 is MGHRA and CDR2 YSYEKL.

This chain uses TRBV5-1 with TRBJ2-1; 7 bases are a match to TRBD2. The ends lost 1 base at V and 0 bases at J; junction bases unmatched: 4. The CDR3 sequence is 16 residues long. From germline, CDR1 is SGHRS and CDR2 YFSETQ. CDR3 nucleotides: TGCGCCAGCAGCTTGACAGCGGGGCCCTCCTACAATGAGCAGTTCTTC. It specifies CASSLTAGPSYNEQFF.

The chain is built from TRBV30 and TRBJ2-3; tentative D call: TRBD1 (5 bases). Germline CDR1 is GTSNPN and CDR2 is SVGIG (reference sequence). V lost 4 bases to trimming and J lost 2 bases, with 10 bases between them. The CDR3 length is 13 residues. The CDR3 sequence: CAWTTGPTDTQYF. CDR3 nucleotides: TGTGCCTGGACTACAGGACCCACAGATACGCAGTATTTT.

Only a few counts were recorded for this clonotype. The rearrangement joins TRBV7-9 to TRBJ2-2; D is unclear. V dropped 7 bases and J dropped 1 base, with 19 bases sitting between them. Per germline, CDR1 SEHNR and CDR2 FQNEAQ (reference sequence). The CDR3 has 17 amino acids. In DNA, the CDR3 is TGTGCCAGCACCCCCTGGTCCAGGTTGGTGAACACCGGGGAGCTGTTTTTT. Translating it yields CASTPWSRLVNTGELFF.

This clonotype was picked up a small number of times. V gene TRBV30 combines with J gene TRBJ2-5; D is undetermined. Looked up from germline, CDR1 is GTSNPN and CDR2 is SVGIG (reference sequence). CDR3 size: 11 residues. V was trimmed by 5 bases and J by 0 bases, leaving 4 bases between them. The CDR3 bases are TGTGCCTGGGGGTACCAAGAGACCCAGTACTTC. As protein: CAWGYQETQYF.

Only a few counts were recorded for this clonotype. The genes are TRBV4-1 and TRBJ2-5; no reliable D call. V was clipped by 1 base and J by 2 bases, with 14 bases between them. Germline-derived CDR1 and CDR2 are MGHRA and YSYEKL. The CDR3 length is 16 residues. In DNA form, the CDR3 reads TGCGCCAGCAGCCAAGTGTTGCGAGAATCTCAAGAGACCCAGTACTTC. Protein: CASSQVLRESQETQYF.

As DNA, the CDR3 is TGTGCCAGCAGCTTGGTATTAGGGACGACTGGGGCCAACGTCCTGACTTTC. Amino acid sequence: CASSLVLGTTGANVLTF. The chain joins TRBV5-6 to TRBJ2-6; D possibly matches TRBD1 or TRBD2 (5 bases each). Germline V gene data show CDR1 as SGHDT and CDR2 as YYEEEE. The CDR3 runs to 17 residues. Trimming took 0 bases from V and 2 from J, leaving 12 bases between them.

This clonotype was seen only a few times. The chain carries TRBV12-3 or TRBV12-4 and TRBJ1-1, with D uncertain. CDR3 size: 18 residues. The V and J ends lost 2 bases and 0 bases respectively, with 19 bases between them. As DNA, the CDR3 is TGTGCCAGCAGTTTACCCTCGACGGGCCTCATCGTGAACACTGAAGCTTTCTTT. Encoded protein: CASSLPSTGLIVNTEAFF.

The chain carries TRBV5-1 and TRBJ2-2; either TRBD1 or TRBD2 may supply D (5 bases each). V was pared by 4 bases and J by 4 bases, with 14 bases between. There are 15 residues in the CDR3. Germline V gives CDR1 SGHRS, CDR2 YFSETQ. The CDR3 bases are TGCGCCAGCAGCCCCCAACCAGGGAGCACCGGGGAGCTGTTTTTT. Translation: CASSPQPGSTGELFF.

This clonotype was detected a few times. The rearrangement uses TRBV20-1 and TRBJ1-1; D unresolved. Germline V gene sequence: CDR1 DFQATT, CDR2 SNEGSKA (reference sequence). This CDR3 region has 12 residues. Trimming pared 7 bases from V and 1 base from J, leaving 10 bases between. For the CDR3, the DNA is TGCAGTGTATACGGGCCGAACACTGAAGCTTTCTTT. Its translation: CSVYGPNTEAFF.

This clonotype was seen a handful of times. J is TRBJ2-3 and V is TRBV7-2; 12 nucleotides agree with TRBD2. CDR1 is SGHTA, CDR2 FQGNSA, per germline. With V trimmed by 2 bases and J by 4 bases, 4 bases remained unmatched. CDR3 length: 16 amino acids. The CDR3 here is CASSLSGTSGSDTQYF. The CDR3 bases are TGTGCCAGCAGCTTATCGGGGACTAGCGGGTCAGATACGCAGTATTTT.

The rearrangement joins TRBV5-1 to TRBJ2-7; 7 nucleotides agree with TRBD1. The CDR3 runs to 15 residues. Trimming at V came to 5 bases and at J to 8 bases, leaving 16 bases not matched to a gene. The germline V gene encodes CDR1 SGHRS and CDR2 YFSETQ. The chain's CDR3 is CASRPAGTATSQQYF. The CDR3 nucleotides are TGCGCCAGCAGACCGGCCGGGACAGCAACCTCTCAGCAGTACTTC. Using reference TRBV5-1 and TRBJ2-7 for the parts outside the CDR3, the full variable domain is KAGVTQTPRYLIKTRGQQVTLSCSPISGHRSVSWYQQTPGQGLQFLFEYFSETQRNKGNFPGRFSGRQFSNSRSEMNVSTLELGDSALYLCASRPAGTATSQQYFGPGTRLTVT.

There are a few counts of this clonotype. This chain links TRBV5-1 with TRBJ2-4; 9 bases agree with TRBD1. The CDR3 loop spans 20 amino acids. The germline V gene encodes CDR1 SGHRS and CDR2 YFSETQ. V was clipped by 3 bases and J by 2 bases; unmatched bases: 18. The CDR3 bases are TGCGCCAGCAGCTCATCCCAATGGGACAGGGAGTTTGGGTCCAAAAACATTCAGTACTTC. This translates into CASSSSQWDREFGSKNIQYF.

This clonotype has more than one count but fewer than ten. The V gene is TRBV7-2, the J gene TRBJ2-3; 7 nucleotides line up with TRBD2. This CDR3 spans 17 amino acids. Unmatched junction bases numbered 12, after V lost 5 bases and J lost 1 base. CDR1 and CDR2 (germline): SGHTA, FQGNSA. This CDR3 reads CASSAISAGPRTDTQYF. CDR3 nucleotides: TGTGCCAGCAGCGCGATTTCAGCGGGGCCCCGCACAGATACGCAGTATTTT.

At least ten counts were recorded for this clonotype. CDR3 DNA sequence: TGTGCCAGCAGCTCCGGGGAGAACACCGGGGAGCTGTTTTTT. As protein: CASSSGENTGELFF. The rearrangement uses TRBV7-3 and TRBJ2-2, with a possible D match to TRBD2 (5 bases). Deletions cut 4 bases from V and 1 base from J, with 7 bases between. There are 14 residues in the CDR3. Germline assignment: CDR1 SGHTA and CDR2 FQGTGA.

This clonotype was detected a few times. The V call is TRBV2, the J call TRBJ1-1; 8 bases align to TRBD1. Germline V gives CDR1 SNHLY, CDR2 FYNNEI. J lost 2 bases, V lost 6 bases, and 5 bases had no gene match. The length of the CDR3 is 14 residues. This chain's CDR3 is CASSGQGGNTEAFF. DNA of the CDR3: TGTGCCAGCAGCGGACAGGGCGGTAACACTGAAGCTTTCTTT.

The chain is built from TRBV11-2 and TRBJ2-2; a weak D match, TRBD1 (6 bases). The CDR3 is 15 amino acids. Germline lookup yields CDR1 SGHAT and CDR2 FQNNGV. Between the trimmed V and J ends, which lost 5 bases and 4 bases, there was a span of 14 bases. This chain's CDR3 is CASSLGQMGTGELFF. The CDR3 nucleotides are TGTGCCAGCAGCCTCGGACAGATGGGCACCGGGGAGCTGTTTTTT.

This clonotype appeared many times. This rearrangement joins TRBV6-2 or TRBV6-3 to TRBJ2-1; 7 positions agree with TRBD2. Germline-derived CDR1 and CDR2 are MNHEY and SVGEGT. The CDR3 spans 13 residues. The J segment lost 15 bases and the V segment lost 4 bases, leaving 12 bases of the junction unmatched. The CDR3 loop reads CASSFPLGGVGFF. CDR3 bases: TGTGCCAGCAGTTTCCCCCTTGGGGGGGTTGGGTTCTTC.

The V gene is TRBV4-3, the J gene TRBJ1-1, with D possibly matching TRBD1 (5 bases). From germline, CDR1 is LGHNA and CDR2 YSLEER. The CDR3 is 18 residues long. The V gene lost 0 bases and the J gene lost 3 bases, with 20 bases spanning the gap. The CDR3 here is CASSQDTGGTPVDTEAFF. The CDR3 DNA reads TGCGCCAGCAGCCAAGATACGGGGGGTACCCCCGTTGACACTGAAGCTTTCTTT.

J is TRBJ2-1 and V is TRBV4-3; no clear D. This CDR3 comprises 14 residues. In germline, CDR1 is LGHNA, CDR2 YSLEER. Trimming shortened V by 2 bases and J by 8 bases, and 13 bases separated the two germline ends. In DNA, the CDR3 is TGCGCCAGCAGCCAATATGGGTCGACCTATGAGCAGTTCTTC. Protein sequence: CASSQYGSTYEQFF.

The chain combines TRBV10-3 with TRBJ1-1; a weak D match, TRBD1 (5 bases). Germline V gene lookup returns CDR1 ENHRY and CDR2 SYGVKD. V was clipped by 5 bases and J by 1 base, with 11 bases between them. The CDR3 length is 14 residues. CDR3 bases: TGTGCCATCAGTCCGGACACGCGGAACACTGAAGCTTTCTTT. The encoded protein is CAISPDTRNTEAFF.

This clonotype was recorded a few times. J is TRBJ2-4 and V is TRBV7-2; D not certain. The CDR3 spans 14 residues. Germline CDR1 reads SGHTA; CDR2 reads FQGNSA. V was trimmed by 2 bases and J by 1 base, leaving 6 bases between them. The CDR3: CASSLLGAKNIQYF. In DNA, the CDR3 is TGTGCCAGCAGCTTACTAGGGGCCAAAAACATTCAGTACTTC.

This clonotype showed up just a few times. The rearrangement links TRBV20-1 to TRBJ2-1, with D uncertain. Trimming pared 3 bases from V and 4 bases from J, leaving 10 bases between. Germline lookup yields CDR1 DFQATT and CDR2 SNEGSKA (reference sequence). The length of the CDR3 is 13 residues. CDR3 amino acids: CSASHSAYNEQFF. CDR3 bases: TGCAGTGCTAGCCACTCAGCATACAATGAGCAGTTCTTC.

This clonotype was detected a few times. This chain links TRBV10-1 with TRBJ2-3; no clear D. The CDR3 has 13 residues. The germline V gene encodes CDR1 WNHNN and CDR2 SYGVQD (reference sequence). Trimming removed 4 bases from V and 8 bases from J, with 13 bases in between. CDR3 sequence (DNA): TGCGCCAGCAGTGCAGAGTATCCCCCTACGCAGTATTTT. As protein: CASSAEYPPTQYF.